One and the same sample provided the 20 T cell receptor beta chains below, sequenced in a study of cytomegalovirus exposure and HLA in healthy donors. PCR used 60 Vbeta primers and 13 Jbeta primers. Method: immunoSEQ multiplex PCR; TCRdb's copy keeps in-frame clones and lacks some. The table has about 170,000 clones, roughly 79% seen once. The sample taken for sequencing was PBMCs. The receptors originated from a woman aged 45-59 years in good health and CMV-seropositive.

In this sample, this clone turned up a few times. This chain joins TRBV30 and TRBJ1-6; D gene uncertain. V was shortened by 3 bases and J by 8 bases, with 14 bases between the two germline ends. The CDR3 contains 14 residues. Germline V gives CDR1 GTSNPN, CDR2 SVGIG (reference sequence). The CDR3: CAWSARGAYSPLHF. CDR3 nucleotides: TGTGCCTGGAGCGCCAGAGGCGCCTATTCACCCCTCCACTTT. The full variable domain, completed using reference TRBV30 and TRBJ1-6, is SQTIHQWPATLVQPVGSPLSLECTVEGTSNPNLYWYRQAAGRGLQLLFYSVGIGQISSEVPQNLSASRPQDRQFILSSKKLLLSDSGFYLCAWSARGAYSPLHFGNGTRLTVT.

This clone was observed a few times. This chain connects TRBV19 to TRBJ2-1; 14 bases match TRBD2. CDR1 and CDR2 (germline): LNHDA, SQIVND (reference sequence). The CDR3 has 15 residues. Trimming cost V 1 base and J 10 bases; bases outside gene matches: 3. CDR3 loop: CASSIGLAGGYEQFF. The CDR3, as DNA: TGTGCCAGTAGTATAGGACTAGCGGGGGGGTACGAGCAGTTCTTC.

This chain uses TRBV6-6 with TRBJ2-2; 7 bases align to TRBD1. Germline-derived CDR1 and CDR2 are MNHNY and SVGAGI (reference sequence). This CDR3 region has 15 residues. Trimming removed 0 bases from V and 4 bases from J; junction bases left unmatched: 2. CDR3 in DNA: TGTGCCAGCAGTTACTCGACAGGGTCCACCGGGGAGCTGTTTTTT. This encodes CASSYSTGSTGELFF.

The chain has TRBV5-4 and TRBJ2-1; 7 nucleotides line up with TRBD2. The junction had 7 bases not matched to a gene; V was cut back by 3 bases and J by 13 bases. The V gene's germline CDR1 is SGHNT and CDR2 YYREEE (reference sequence). This CDR3 is built from 12 residues. The CDR3, as DNA: TGTGCCAGCAGCTCCCTGCCGGGACTACAGTTCTTC. Its translation: CASSSLPGLQFF.

This chain joins TRBV4-2 and TRBJ2-7, with 7 bases identical to TRBD2. The CDR3 extends over 14 amino acids. Germline CDR1 and CDR2: LGHNA and YNFKEQ. V dropped 4 bases and J dropped 0; count of bases not matched to a gene: 3. CDR3 nucleotide sequence: TGTGCCAGCAGCCGGGCTAGCGGCTCCTACGAGCAGTACTTC. Translation gives CASSRASGSYEQYF.

This clone was seen a single time. The chain links TRBV6-5 to TRBJ2-3, with 10 bases that match TRBD2. Germline CDR1 reads MNHEY; CDR2 reads SVGAGI. V dropped 4 bases and J dropped 4; count of bases not matched to a gene: 8. The CDR3 is 16 residues long. The CDR3 DNA reads as TGTGCCAGCAGTTCCTTGAGCGGGGGGGGAGCAGATACGCAGTATTTT. Translation gives CASSSLSGGGADTQYF.

CDR3 loop: CSVAWGGGYGYTF. CDR3 DNA: TGCAGCGTTGCGTGGGGAGGCGGCTATGGCTACACCTTC. This chain links TRBV29-1 with TRBJ1-2; no clear D. Trimming cost V 4 bases and J 4 bases, with 13 bases left between them. This CDR3 comprises 13 residues. Germline CDR1 and CDR2: SQVTM and ANQGSEA.

The V gene is TRBV10-1, the J gene TRBJ2-7; possible D gene TRBD2, 6 bases. Trimming removed 3 bases from V and 1 base from J, with 10 bases in between. Germline V lookup: CDR1 WNHNN, CDR2 SYGVQD (reference sequence). The CDR3 loop spans 14 amino acids. Written as DNA, the CDR3 is TGCGCCAGCAGTGACGGGGGTCGGTCCTACGAGCAGTACTTC. As protein: CASSDGGRSYEQYF.

The chain links TRBV4-3 to TRBJ2-3, with 7 bases matching TRBD2. Germline-derived CDR1 and CDR2 are LGHNA and YSLEER. This CDR3 has 15 residues. V lost 4 bases to trimming and J lost 1 base; unmatched junction nucleotides: 5. Written as DNA, the CDR3 is TGCGCCAGCAGCCTCCGTGGGGGGGGCACAGATACGCAGTATTTT. This gives the protein CASSLRGGGTDTQYF.

This clone was observed a handful of times. J is TRBJ1-5 and V is TRBV2; perhaps TRBD1 as D (6 bases). The V and J ends lost 4 bases and 2 bases respectively, with 21 bases between them. The CDR3 is 18 residues long. The germline CDR1 and CDR2 sequences are SNHLY and FYNNEI. The CDR3 DNA sequence: TGTGCCAGCAGTGGATCCAGGGGACACCGAGAACGCAATCAGCCCCAGCATTTT. Amino acids: CASSGSRGHRERNQPQHF.

The chain combines TRBV27 with TRBJ1-1, with D maybe TRBD1 (5 bases). V lost 2 bases and J lost 5, with 9 bases in between. The CDR3 is 13 amino acids. CDR1 is MNHEY and CDR2 is SMNVEV in the germline V gene (reference sequence). The DNA for the CDR3 is TGTGCCAGCAGTTTAGGGGGGGGAACTGAAGCTTTCTTT. As protein: CASSLGGGTEAFF.

This sequence joins TRBV4-1 and TRBJ2-1; no reliable D call. The CDR3 loop spans 15 amino acids. The germline gives CDR1 MGHRA, CDR2 YSYEKL. Trimming pared 1 base from V and 0 bases from J, leaving 7 bases between. CDR3 sequence reads: CASSQGRASYNEQFF. CDR3 DNA: TGCGCCAGCAGCCAAGGTAGAGCCTCCTACAATGAGCAGTTCTTC.

J is TRBJ2-7 and V is TRBV29-1, with TRBD2 matching over 8 bases. This CDR3 contains 14 residues. The V gene's germline CDR1 is SQVTM and CDR2 ANQGSEA. V lost 4 bases, J lost 3 bases, and 8 bases stayed unmatched. For the CDR3, the DNA is TGCAGCGTTGCCCTAGGGACTAGACTCTACGAGCAGTACTTC. Translation gives CSVALGTRLYEQYF.

The chain joins TRBV9 to TRBJ2-1; weak D call: TRBD2 (5 bases). This CDR3 has 16 residues. Germline lookup yields CDR1 SGDLS and CDR2 YYNGEE. V was pared by 4 bases and J by 5 bases, with 19 bases between. Written as DNA, the CDR3 is TGTGCCAGCAGCCCCGACGGGTGGGGAGTGCACAATGAGCAGTTCTTC. Translated, it gives CASSPDGWGVHNEQFF. The whole variable domain, remainder taken from reference TRBV9 and TRBJ2-1, is DSGVTQTPKHLITATGQRVTLRCSPRSGDLSVYWYQQSLDQGLQFLIQYYNGEERAKGNILERFSAQQFPDLHSELNLSSLELGDSALYFCASSPDGWGVHNEQFFGPGTRLTVL.

The chain combines TRBV5-1 with TRBJ2-1, with D possibly TRBD1 on 5 matching bases. With 5 bases removed from V and 1 base from J, the gap between germline ends came to 13 bases. Germline lookup yields CDR1 SGHRS and CDR2 YFSETQ. The CDR3 has 15 amino acids. This CDR3 reads CASSFDRISYNEQFF. CDR3 sequence (DNA): TGCGCCAGCAGTTTCGACAGAATTTCCTACAATGAGCAGTTCTTC.

V is TRBV6-1 and J is TRBJ2-5, with D tentatively TRBD1 (6 bases). V dropped 11 bases and J dropped 4 bases, with 23 bases sitting between them. The CDR3 has 15 amino acids. The V gene's germline CDR1 is MNHNS and CDR2 SASEGT. The CDR3 protein is CAVSGDTGGPETQYF. Written as DNA, the CDR3 is TGTGCCGTCTCCGGGGACACCGGAGGTCCAGAGACCCAGTACTTC.

The chain joins TRBV30 to TRBJ2-3; D perhaps matches TRBD2 (7 bases). Deletions cut 5 bases from V and 15 bases from J, with 24 bases between. Germline loops: CDR1 GTSNPN, CDR2 SVGIG (reference sequence). This CDR3 contains 13 residues. The CDR3 loop reads CAWETWEGEGQYF. CDR3 DNA: TGTGCCTGGGAGACTTGGGAGGGGGAGGGCCAATATTTT.

CDR3 sequence (DNA): TGCGCCAGCAGCGCCACAGGGAACACTGAAGCTTTCTTT. Amino acid sequence: CASSATGNTEAFF. V gene TRBV10-1 combines with J gene TRBJ1-1; D may be TRBD1 (5 bases). This CDR3 region has 13 residues. The germline V and J ends were trimmed by 6 bases and 1 base, with 9 bases remaining between them. Germline V lookup: CDR1 WNHNN, CDR2 SYGVQD (reference sequence).

This chain links TRBV5-1 with TRBJ2-1; the D gene is possibly TRBD1 (6 bases). The CDR3 runs to 14 residues. Germline CDR1 and CDR2: SGHRS and YFSETQ. Between the trimmed V and J ends, which lost 0 bases and 5 bases, there was a span of 9 bases. CDR3 DNA sequence: TGCGCCAGCAGCTTGGGACAGGTAAACAATGAGCAGTTCTTC. Translating it yields CASSLGQVNNEQFF.

The chain has TRBV11-2 and TRBJ2-3; D uncertain. Trimming removed 1 base from V and 5 bases from J, with 4 bases in between. From germline, CDR1 is SGHAT and CDR2 FQNNGV. The CDR3 has 12 residues. The CDR3 is CASSLGGDTQYF. CDR3 nucleotides: TGTGCCAGCAGCTTAGGAGGAGATACGCAGTATTTT.